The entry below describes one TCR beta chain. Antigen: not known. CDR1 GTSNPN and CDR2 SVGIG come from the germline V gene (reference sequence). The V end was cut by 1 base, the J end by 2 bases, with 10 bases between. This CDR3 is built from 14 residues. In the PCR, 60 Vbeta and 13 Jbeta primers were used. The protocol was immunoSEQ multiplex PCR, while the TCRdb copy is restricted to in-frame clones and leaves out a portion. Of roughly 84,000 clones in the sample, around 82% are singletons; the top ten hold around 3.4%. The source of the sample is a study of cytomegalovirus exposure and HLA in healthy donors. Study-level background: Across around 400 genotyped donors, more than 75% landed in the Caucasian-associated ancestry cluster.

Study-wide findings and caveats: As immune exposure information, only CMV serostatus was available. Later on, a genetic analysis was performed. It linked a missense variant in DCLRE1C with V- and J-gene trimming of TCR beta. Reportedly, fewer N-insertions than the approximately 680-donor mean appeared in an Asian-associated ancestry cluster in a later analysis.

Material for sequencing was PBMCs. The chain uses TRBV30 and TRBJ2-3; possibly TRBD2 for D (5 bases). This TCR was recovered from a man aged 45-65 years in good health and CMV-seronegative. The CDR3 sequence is CAWSARRTTDTQYF. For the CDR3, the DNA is TGTGCCTGGAGTGCTAGGAGGACCACAGATACGCAGTATTTT.